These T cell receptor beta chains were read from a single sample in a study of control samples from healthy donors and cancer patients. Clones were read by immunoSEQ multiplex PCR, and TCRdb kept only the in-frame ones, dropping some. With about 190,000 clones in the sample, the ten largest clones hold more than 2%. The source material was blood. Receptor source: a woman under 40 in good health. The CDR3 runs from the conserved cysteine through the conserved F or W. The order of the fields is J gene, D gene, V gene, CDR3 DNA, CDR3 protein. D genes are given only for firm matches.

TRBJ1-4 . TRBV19 TGTGCCAGTAGTATGAGTACAGGGAGTGAAAAACTGTTTTTT CASSMSTGSEKLFF
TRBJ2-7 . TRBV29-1 TGCAGCGTTGGGGGGACCGAGACCAACTACGAGCAGTACTTC CSVGGTETNYEQYF
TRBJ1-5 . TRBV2 TGTGCCAGCAGTGTGCGCAACCGCGGACAGTATCAGCCCCAGCATTTT CASSVRNRGQYQPQHF
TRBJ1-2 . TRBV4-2 TGTGCCAGCAGCCAAGGAGACGGATATGGCTACACCTTC CASSQGDGYGYTF
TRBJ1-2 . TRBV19 TGTGCCAGTAGTACCCACAGGGTTGGGGGCTACACCTTC CASSTHRVGGYTF
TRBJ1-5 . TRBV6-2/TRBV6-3 TGTGCCAGCAGTTACTCGGGGGGAAATCAGCCCCAGCATTTT CASSYSGGNQPQHF
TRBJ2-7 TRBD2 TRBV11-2 TGTGCCAGCAGCACCCCCCTAGCGGGGGGGCCCGAGCAGTACTTC CASSTPLAGGPEQYF
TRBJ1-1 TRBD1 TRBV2 TGTGCCAGCAGGGTCGACAGGGGCGAAGCTTTCTTT CASRVDRGEAFF
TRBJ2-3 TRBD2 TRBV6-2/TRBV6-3 TGTGCCAGCAGTTACTCTGGACTAGGAAACACAGATACGCAGTATTTT CASSYSGLGNTDTQYF
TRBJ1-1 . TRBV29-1 TGCAGCGTTGAAAGTAGGGTGGCCTTTAACACTGAAGCTTTCTTT CSVESRVAFNTEAFF
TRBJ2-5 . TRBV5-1 TGCGCCAGCAGCTTGGTTGGAGGCCAAGAGACCCAGTACTTC CASSLVGGQETQYF
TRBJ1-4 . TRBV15 TGTGCCACCAGCAGAGATCCCGGGTCTACTAATGAAAAACTGTTTTTT CATSRDPGSTNEKLFF
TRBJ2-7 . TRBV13 TGTGCCAGCAGCTTAGAGCGCTCCTACGAGCAGTACTTC CASSLERSYEQYF
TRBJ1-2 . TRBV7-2 TGTGCCAGCAGCTTTGGGGGGCTGGAGGGCTACACCTTC CASSFGGLEGYTF
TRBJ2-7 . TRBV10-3 TGTGCCATCAGTGTACGGGACATCTCCTACGAGCAGTACTTC CAISVRDISYEQYF
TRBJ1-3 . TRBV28 TGTGCCAGCAGTTTTGGAAACACCATATATTTT CASSFGNTIYF
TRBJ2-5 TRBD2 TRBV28 TGTGCCAGCAGTTTGGGTTTCAGCGGGGTCCAAGAGACCCAGTACTTC CASSLGFSGVQETQYF
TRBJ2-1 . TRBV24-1 TGTGCCACCAGTGACTCCGGACATCAGAGCTCCTACAATGAGCAGTTCTTC CATSDSGHQSSYNEQFF
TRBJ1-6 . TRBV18 TGTGCCAGCTCACCAGAGACAGCAAATTCACCCCTCCACTTT CASSPETANSPLHF
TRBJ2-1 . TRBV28 TGTGCCAGCAGTGGGGCGAGCTCCTACAATGAGCAGTTCTTC CASSGASSYNEQFF
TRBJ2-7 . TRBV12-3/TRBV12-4 TGTGCCAGCAGCGCGACAGTCTACGAGCAGTACTTC CASSATVYEQYF
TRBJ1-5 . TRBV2 TGTGCCAGCAAACAGGGCTCGGGACAGCCCCAGCATTTT CASKQGSGQPQHF
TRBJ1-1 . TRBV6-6 TGTGCCAGCAGTTACTCGTCTTCCCTGGTGAACACTGAAGCTTTCTTT CASSYSSSLVNTEAFF
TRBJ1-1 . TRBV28 TGTGCCAGCAGGTCCGGGCCTCAAAAGGACGCTTTCTTT CASRSGPQKDAFF
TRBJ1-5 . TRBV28 TGTGCCAGCAGTTCCCGGCCTAGGCAGCCCCAGCATTTT CASSSRPRQPQHF
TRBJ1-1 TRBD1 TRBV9 TGTGCCAGCAGCGCCCGGACAGGGGGGACCACTGAAGCTTTCTTT CASSARTGGTTEAFF
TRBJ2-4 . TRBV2 TGTGCCAGCAGTGAAGGAACGGACATTCAGTACTTC CASSEGTDIQYF
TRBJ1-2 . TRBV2 TGTGCCAGCAGGCCCCTCGGGGGGGGAAACTATGGCTACACCTTC CASRPLGGGNYGYTF
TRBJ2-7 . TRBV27 TGTGCCAGCAGTTTAGACGGCTACGAGCAGTACTTC CASSLDGYEQYF
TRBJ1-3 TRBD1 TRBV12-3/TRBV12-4 TGTGCCAGCAGTGCAGGGGGGAGGAACACCATATATTTT CASSAGGRNTIYF